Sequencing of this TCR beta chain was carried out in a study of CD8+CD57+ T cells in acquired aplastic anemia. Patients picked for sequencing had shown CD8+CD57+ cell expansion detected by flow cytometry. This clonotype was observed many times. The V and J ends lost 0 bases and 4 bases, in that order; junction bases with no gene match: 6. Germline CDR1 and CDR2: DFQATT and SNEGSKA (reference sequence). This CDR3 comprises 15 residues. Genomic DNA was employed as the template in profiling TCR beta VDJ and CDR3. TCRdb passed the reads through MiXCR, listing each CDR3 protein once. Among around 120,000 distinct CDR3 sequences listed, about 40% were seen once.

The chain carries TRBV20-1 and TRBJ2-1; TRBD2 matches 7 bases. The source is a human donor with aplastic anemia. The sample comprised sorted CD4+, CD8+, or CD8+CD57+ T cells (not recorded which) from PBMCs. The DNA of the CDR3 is TGCAGTGCTAGAGATCTCGGGGGAGGGTACAATGAGCAGTTCTTC. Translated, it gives CSARDLGGGYNEQFF.